This T cell receptor (beta chain) was sequenced in a study of T cell repertoires in cytomegalovirus infection. Study overall: Use of recently identified HLA-C-restricted and well-studied HLA-B-restricted CMV epitopes was part of the study.

Regarding the study as a whole: The study found HLA-C-restricted CMV-specific TCR beta clonotypes dominating the ex vivo response.

Notes on this clonotype: No antigen is known for it.

This CDR3 region has 12 residues. Per the germline V gene, CDR1 is MNHNS and CDR2 is SASEGT. V lost 6 bases and J lost 10, with 15 bases in between. TCRdb reprocessed the reads via MiXCR and lists one record per CDR3 protein. The sample includes 680,000 or so distinct CDR3 sequences, around a third seen only once; the top ten take about 18%. This clonotype was sampled from a human donor in good health (CMV status not recorded). Some clones in this sample may be carry-over from other donors' samples. The rearrangement uses TRBV6-1 and TRBJ1-1, with a possible D match to TRBD1 (6 bases). This specimen consisted of cultured PBMCs, obtained from culture after CMV antigen stimulation. The CDR3 spells CASRDRQESAFF. CDR3 sequence (DNA): TGTGCCAGCAGGGATAGACAGGAGTCAGCTTTCTTT.